Presented here are 26 T cell receptor beta chains from one specimen sequenced in a study of cytomegalovirus exposure and HLA in healthy donors. The PCR had 60 Vbeta and 13 Jbeta primers. Produced via immunoSEQ multiplex PCR; TCRdb's table is partial and in-frame only. This sample has about 160,000 clones; about 80% occur once, and the top ten carry around 1.3%. Input material: PBMCs. The receptors come from a woman aged 50 to 65 in good health and CMV-seronegative.

J is TRBJ2-1 and V is TRBV7-8, with D perhaps matching TRBD2 (6 bases). CDR1 is SGHVS, CDR2 FQNEAQ, per germline. The CDR3 is 16 residues long. Deletions cut 7 bases from V and 3 bases from J, with 19 bases between. CDR3 in amino acids: CASKPPGGTLYNEQFF. The CDR3 DNA reads TGTGCCAGCAAACCCCCCGGGGGAACCCTCTACAATGAGCAGTTCTTC.

J is TRBJ1-1 and V is TRBV5-1; 11 bases agree with TRBD1. The V gene's germline CDR1 is SGHRS and CDR2 YFSETQ. Trimming removed 4 bases from V and 2 bases from J; junction bases left unmatched: 13. The CDR3 consists of 18 residues. The CDR3 loop reads CASSAADRGPIINTEAFF. The CDR3 DNA reads as TGCGCCAGCAGCGCCGCGGACAGGGGGCCTATTATTAACACTGAAGCTTTCTTT.

The V and J genes are TRBV30 and TRBJ2-7, with D tentatively TRBD2 (6 bases). The length of the CDR3 is 11 residues. Germline V gene data show CDR1 as GTSNPN and CDR2 as SVGIG (reference sequence). The ends were cut back, 3 bases at V and 4 bases at J, with 7 bases in the middle. The CDR3 loop is CAWSRGYEQYF. As DNA, the CDR3 is TGTGCCTGGAGCCGGGGGTACGAGCAGTACTTC.

This clone was seen only a few times. J is TRBJ2-1 and V is TRBV7-6, with a weak D call TRBD1 (6 bases). V shed 1 base and J shed 6 bases, with 13 bases lying between them. The germline V gene encodes CDR1 SGHVS and CDR2 FNYEAQ. The CDR3 is made up of 15 amino acids. As DNA, the CDR3 is TGTGCCAGCAGCTTAGGCCAGGGGTGGTCCAATGAGCAGTTCTTC. It specifies CASSLGQGWSNEQFF.

This clone showed up just once. V gene TRBV4-3 combines with J gene TRBJ1-1; TRBD1 matches 10 bases. Per germline, CDR1 LGHNA and CDR2 YSLEER. With 0 bases clipped from V and 1 base from J, the junction kept 11 bases outside the gene matches. CDR3 length equals 19 residues. CDR3 bases: TGCGCCAGCAGCCAAGATCTCAGTAGGGACAGGGGACCGAACACTGAAGCTTTCTTT. This translates into CASSQDLSRDRGPNTEAFF.

This chain joins TRBV4-3 and TRBJ2-7, with 12 bases fitting TRBD2. From germline, CDR1 is LGHNA and CDR2 YSLEER. The junction had 5 bases not matched to a gene; V was cut back by 0 bases and J by 5 bases. The CDR3 is made up of 16 amino acids. CDR3 DNA sequence: TGCGCCAGCAGCCAAGATCTCACTAGCGGGAGGCACGAGCAGTACTTC. Translating gives CASSQDLTSGRHEQYF.

The chain links TRBV27 to TRBJ1-5, with 11 positions matching TRBD1. The V gene end was trimmed by 2 bases and the J gene end by 4 bases; junction bases not matched to a gene: 1. The CDR3 covers 15 residues. Looked up from germline, CDR1 is MNHEY and CDR2 is SMNVEV (reference sequence). The CDR3 coding sequence is TGTGCCAGCAGTTTAGGGACAGGGGGGAATCAGCCCCAGCATTTT. Amino acids: CASSLGTGGNQPQHF.

About this clone: The same CDR3 also results from other DNA sequences found in this sample. V gene TRBV27 combines with J gene TRBJ1-5; D remains unclear. There are 13 residues in the CDR3. Per germline, CDR1 MNHEY and CDR2 SMNVEV (reference sequence). Trimming left V 3 bases short and J 7 bases short, with 10 bases between. The CDR3 loop reads CASSFTGRQPQHF. The CDR3 DNA sequence: TGTGCCAGCAGTTTCACGGGGAGACAGCCCCAGCATTTT.

The chain's CDR3 is CASSLGFLEQFF. CDR3 nucleotide sequence: TGTGCCAGCAGCTTAGGTTTTCTTGAGCAGTTCTTC. The rearrangement uses TRBV7-2 and TRBJ2-1; D is unclear. With 1 base removed from V and 9 bases from J, the gap between germline ends came to 7 bases. This CDR3 has 12 residues. Germline loops: CDR1 SGHTA, CDR2 FQGNSA.

V gene TRBV30 combines with J gene TRBJ2-2; the D is unclear. The CDR3 loop spans 14 amino acids. The germline V gene has CDR1 GTSNPN and CDR2 SVGIG (reference sequence). V lost 2 bases to trimming and J lost 4 bases, with 11 bases between them. The chain's CDR3 is CAWSLGVSTGELFF. The CDR3 bases are TGTGCCTGGAGTTTGGGCGTCTCCACCGGGGAGCTGTTTTTT.

The chain couples TRBV28 to TRBJ2-5, with 9 bases that match TRBD1. Germline V lookup: CDR1 MDHEN, CDR2 SYDVKM. The CDR3 contains 13 residues. V shed 6 bases, J shed 4 bases, and the junction held 3 bases outside the gene matches. This CDR3 is CASRLQGAETQYF. CDR3 nucleotide sequence: TGTGCCAGCAGGCTACAGGGGGCAGAGACCCAGTACTTC. Using reference TRBV28 and TRBJ2-5 for the parts outside the CDR3, the full variable domain is DVKVTQSSRYLVKRTGEKVFLECVQDMDHENMFWYRQDPGLGLRLIYFSYDVKMKEKGDIPEGYSVSREKKERFSLILESASTNQTSMYLCASRLQGAETQYFGPGTRLLVL.

The chain combines TRBV7-9 with TRBJ2-3; 12 nucleotides match TRBD2. With V trimmed by 8 bases and J by 3 bases, 6 bases remained unmatched. This CDR3 region has 15 residues. Germline CDR1 reads SEHNR; CDR2 reads FQNEAQ (reference sequence). As DNA, the CDR3 is TGTGCCAGCGCAGCAACTAGCGGGGGGACAGATACGCAGTATTTT. Translated, it gives CASAATSGGTDTQYF.

The J gene is TRBJ1-2, the V gene TRBV5-1, with D possibly matching TRBD1 (5 bases). This CDR3 is built from 13 residues. Per the germline V gene, CDR1 is SGHRS and CDR2 is YFSETQ. V shed 2 bases and J shed 7 bases, with 12 bases lying between them. The CDR3: CASSLPRGTGYTF. Written as DNA, the CDR3 is TGCGCCAGCAGCTTACCAAGGGGTACTGGCTACACCTTC.

This clone was counted only a few times. CDR3 amino acids: CASSPITGGKTQYF. The CDR3 DNA reads as TGTGCCAGCAGTCCAATTACAGGGGGAAAGACCCAGTACTTC. V usage is TRBV2 and J usage is TRBJ2-5; 8 bases fit TRBD1. After removal of 5 bases from V and 6 bases from J, the junction contained 8 bases not matched to a gene. The CDR3 is 14 amino acids. CDR1 and CDR2 (germline): SNHLY, FYNNEI.

The rearrangement uses TRBV15 and TRBJ1-1; the D gene is possibly TRBD1 (6 bases). Germline V gene data show CDR1 as LNHNV and CDR2 as YYDKDF (reference sequence). CDR3 size: 16 residues. Trimming took off 3 bases at V and 1 base at J, with 15 bases between the two ends. The CDR3 DNA reads as TGTGCCACCAGCAGGGAACAGGGCAGGGGGAACACTGAAGCTTTCTTT. This translates into CATSREQGRGNTEAFF.

The CDR3 reads CASSRPGTGDTGELFF. In DNA form, the CDR3 reads TGCGCCAGCAGCCGACCAGGTACAGGCGACACCGGGGAGCTGTTTTTT. This rearrangement joins TRBV4-3 to TRBJ2-2, with D tentatively TRBD1 (5 bases). The V gene lost 4 bases and the J gene lost 3 bases, with 15 bases spanning the gap. The CDR3 consists of 16 residues. The germline V gene encodes CDR1 LGHNA and CDR2 YSLEER.

The chain uses TRBV28 and TRBJ2-7; 7 bases agree with TRBD1. The CDR3 has 13 amino acids. Germline CDR1 is MDHEN and CDR2 is SYDVKM. V lost 7 bases to trimming and J lost 6 bases; unmatched junction nucleotides: 9. CDR3 sequence: CASIEGAGGEQYF. The DNA of the CDR3 is TGTGCCAGCATCGAGGGGGCAGGTGGCGAGCAGTACTTC.

The genes are TRBV5-1 and TRBJ2-2; the match to TRBD1 covers 8 bases. CDR1 is SGHRS and CDR2 is YFSETQ in the germline V gene. This CDR3 contains 17 residues. The ends lost 0 bases at V and 1 base at J; junction bases unmatched: 5. CDR3 bases: TGCGCCAGCAGCTTGGTTCAGGGGGCGATGAACACCGGGGAGCTGTTTTTT. It specifies CASSLVQGAMNTGELFF.

The V gene is TRBV5-4, the J gene TRBJ1-3; D is possibly TRBD1 (5 bases). Trimming cost V 3 bases and J 0 bases, with 16 bases left between them. CDR3 length equals 17 residues. Germline V gene lookup returns CDR1 SGHNT and CDR2 YYREEE (reference sequence). CDR3 in amino acids: CASSSDTEPVSGNTIYF. CDR3 bases: TGTGCCAGCAGCTCGGACACAGAGCCCGTCTCTGGAAACACCATATATTTT.

This clone came up once. The rearrangement uses TRBV14 and TRBJ1-1; TRBD1 might be the D (5 bases). Between the trimmed V and J ends, which lost 0 bases and 7 bases, there was a span of 27 bases. CDR1 SGHDN and CDR2 FVKESK come from the germline V gene. The CDR3 spans 19 residues. The CDR3 region has the DNA TGTGCCAGCAGCCAAGATCCAGCTCTACCCCAGTCTCGAACAGGTGAAGCTTTCTTT. Translation: CASSQDPALPQSRTGEAFF.

The chain has TRBV4-1 and TRBJ2-5; 14 nucleotides line up with TRBD2. The CDR3 has 18 residues. With V trimmed by 4 bases and J by 2 bases, 9 bases remained unmatched. CDR1 MGHRA and CDR2 YSYEKL come from the germline V gene. CDR3 amino acids: CASSPPKGLAGVQETQYF. As DNA, the CDR3 is TGCGCCAGCAGCCCCCCAAAGGGACTAGCGGGAGTGCAAGAGACCCAGTACTTC.

The genes are TRBV4-3 and TRBJ1-2; D remains ambiguous. This CDR3 comprises 14 residues. The V end lost 0 bases, the J end lost 7 bases, and 12 bases lay between the germline ends. Germline V gene lookup returns CDR1 LGHNA and CDR2 YSLEER. The chain's CDR3 is CASSQEEGSGGYTF. The CDR3 DNA sequence: TGCGCCAGCAGCCAAGAGGAAGGGAGTGGTGGCTACACCTTC.

The V gene is TRBV7-9, the J gene TRBJ1-2; TRBD1 agrees at 8 bases. Per germline, CDR1 SEHNR and CDR2 FQNEAQ (reference sequence). Trimming at V came to 3 bases and at J to 4 bases, leaving 7 bases not matched to a gene. There are 15 residues in the CDR3. The CDR3 loop reads CASSLGQDTTYGYTF. DNA for the CDR3: TGTGCCAGCAGCTTGGGACAGGACACTACCTATGGCTACACCTTC.

The J gene is TRBJ2-5, the V gene TRBV9; no reliable D call. The germline V gene has CDR1 SGDLS and CDR2 YYNGEE. This CDR3 region has 12 residues. Trimming cost V 0 bases and J 4 bases, with 4 bases left between them. CDR3: CASSVGGETQYF. The CDR3 DNA is TGTGCCAGCAGCGTAGGCGGAGAGACCCAGTACTTC.

The chain joins TRBV6-5 to TRBJ2-1; 9 nucleotides align to TRBD1. V lost 4 bases and J lost 8; bases outside the gene matches: 12. CDR1 and CDR2 (germline): MNHEY, SVGAGI. This CDR3 has 16 amino acids. The CDR3 nucleotides are TGTGCCAGCAGTTTCAGTACAGGGGGCGTTTTCTATGAGCAGTTCTTC. This codes for CASSFSTGGVFYEQFF.

The rearrangement links TRBV27 to TRBJ1-1; D remains ambiguous. This CDR3 comprises 14 residues. Germline CDR1 reads MNHEY; CDR2 reads SMNVEV (reference sequence). Deletions cut 1 base from V and 1 base from J, with 7 bases between. The chain's CDR3 is CASSLFRENTEAFF. The CDR3 DNA is TGTGCCAGCAGTTTATTCCGAGAGAACACTGAAGCTTTCTTT.